This T cell receptor (beta chain) was sequenced for a study of blood T cells in healthy people across ages. The authors ran a second PCR of roughly 7 to 11 cycles using a sample-barcoded 5' primer and a J-beta primer mix. TCRdb itself ran the 5' RACE reads through MiXCR, one entry per CDR3 protein. The sample has around 500,000 distinct CDR3 sequences; about 28% are singletons. The extraction recovered at least 6 micrograms of total RNA per sample. The same data also contributed to another study, on T cells of mothers and their children.

Source material: blood. The origin of this receptor is a boy between 2 and 10 years old in good health.

The CDR3: CSVPGQGNYGYTF. The CDR3 region has the DNA TGCAGCGTGCCGGGACAGGGGAACTATGGCTACACCTTC. V usage is TRBV29-1 and J usage is TRBJ1-2; 10 nucleotides match TRBD1. Germline CDR1 is SQVTM and CDR2 is ANQGSEA. V shed 6 bases, J shed 2 bases, and the junction held 3 bases outside the gene matches. This CDR3 is built from 13 residues.